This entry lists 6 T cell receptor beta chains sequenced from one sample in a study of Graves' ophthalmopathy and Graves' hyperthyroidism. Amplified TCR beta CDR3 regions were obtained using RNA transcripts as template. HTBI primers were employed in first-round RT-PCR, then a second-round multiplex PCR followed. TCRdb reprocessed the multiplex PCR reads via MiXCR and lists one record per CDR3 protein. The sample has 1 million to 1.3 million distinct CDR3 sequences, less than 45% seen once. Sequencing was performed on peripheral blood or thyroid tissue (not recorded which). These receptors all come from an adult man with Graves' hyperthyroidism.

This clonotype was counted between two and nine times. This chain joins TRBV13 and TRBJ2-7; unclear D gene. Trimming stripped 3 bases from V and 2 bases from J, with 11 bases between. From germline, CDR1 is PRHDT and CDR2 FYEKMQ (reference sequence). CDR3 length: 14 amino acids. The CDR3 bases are TGTGCCAGCAGCTTCGCCGACCCTGCCTACGAGCAGTACTTC. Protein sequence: CASSFADPAYEQYF.

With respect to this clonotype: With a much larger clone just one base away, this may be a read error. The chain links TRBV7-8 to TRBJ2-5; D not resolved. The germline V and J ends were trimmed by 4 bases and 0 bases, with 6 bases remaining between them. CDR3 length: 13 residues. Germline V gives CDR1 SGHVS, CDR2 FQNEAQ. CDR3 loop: CASSSPYQETQYF. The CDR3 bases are TGTGCCAGCAGCTCCCCGTACCAAGAGACCCAGTACTTC.

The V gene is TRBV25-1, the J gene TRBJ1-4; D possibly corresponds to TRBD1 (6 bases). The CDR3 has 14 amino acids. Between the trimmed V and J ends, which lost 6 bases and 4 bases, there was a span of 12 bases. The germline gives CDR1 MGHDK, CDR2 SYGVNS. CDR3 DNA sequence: TGTGCCAGCAGGGGGGCCCCGGGTAATGAAAAACTGTTTTTT. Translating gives CASRGAPGNEKLFF.

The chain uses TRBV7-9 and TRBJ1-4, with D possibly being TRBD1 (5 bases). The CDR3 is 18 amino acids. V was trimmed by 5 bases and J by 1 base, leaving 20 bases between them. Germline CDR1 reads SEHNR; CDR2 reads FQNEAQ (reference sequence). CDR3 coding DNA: TGTGCCAGCAGCCACAGACAAGGACATTTTCAAACTAATGAAAAACTGTTTTTT. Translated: CASSHRQGHFQTNEKLFF.

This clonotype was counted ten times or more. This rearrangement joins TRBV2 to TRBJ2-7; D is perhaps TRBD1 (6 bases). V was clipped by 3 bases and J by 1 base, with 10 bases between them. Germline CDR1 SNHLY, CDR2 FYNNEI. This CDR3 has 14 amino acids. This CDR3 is CASSDGTPSYEQYF. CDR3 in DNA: TGTGCCAGCAGTGATGGGACACCATCCTACGAGCAGTACTTC.

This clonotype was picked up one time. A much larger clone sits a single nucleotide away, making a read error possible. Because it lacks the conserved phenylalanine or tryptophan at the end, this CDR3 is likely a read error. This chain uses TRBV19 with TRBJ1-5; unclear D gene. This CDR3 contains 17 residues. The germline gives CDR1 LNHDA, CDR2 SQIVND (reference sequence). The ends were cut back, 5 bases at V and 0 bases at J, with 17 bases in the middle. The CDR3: CASSFRRQEYSNQPQHS. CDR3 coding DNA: TGTGCCAGTAGTTTTCGAAGACAAGAGTATAGCAATCAGCCCCAGCATTCT.